The 27 T cell receptor beta chains presented below share a single source sample, sequenced in a study of cytomegalovirus exposure and HLA in healthy donors. Primers: 60 Vbeta forward and 13 Jbeta reverse. TCRdb keeps only in-frame clones here, not all; method: immunoSEQ multiplex PCR. This sample has 130,000 to 150,000 clones, with around 72% found just once. Material for sequencing was PBMCs. These receptors were collected from a human donor in good health.

The V call is TRBV5-3, the J call TRBJ1-6; TRBD1 agrees at 9 bases. TRBV5-3 is marked as an open reading frame, function uncertain. The CDR3 has 15 residues. After removal of 4 bases from V and 9 bases from J, the junction contained 8 bases not matched to a gene. The DNA for the CDR3 is TGTGCCAGAAGCCTAAAACAGGGGGCGTCTTCACCCCTCCACTTT. Amino acid sequence: CARSLKQGASSPLHF.

This clone has just a few counts. The gene calls are TRBV4-2 and TRBJ2-2; 8 positions agree with TRBD2. V dropped 0 bases and J dropped 6; count of bases not matched to a gene: 15. The CDR3 has 19 residues. Germline values: CDR1 LGHNA, CDR2 YNFKEQ. The CDR3 region is CASSQDLRSPGGPPGELFF. CDR3 DNA: TGTGCCAGCAGCCAAGATTTGAGGAGTCCGGGAGGGCCTCCCGGGGAGCTGTTTTTT.

The CDR3 nucleotides are TGTGCCAGCAGCGGGGACAGGGGCCCCCCCGGCCCCTACAATGAGCAGTTCTTC. Amino acids: CASSGDRGPPGPYNEQFF. V is TRBV7-8 and J is TRBJ2-1, with TRBD1 matching 10 bases. Germline V gives CDR1 SGHVS, CDR2 FQNEAQ. CDR3 length: 18 amino acids. V was pared by 5 bases and J by 2 bases, with 12 bases of the junction left unmatched.

V gene TRBV7-9 combines with J gene TRBJ2-7; tentative D call: TRBD1 (7 bases). This CDR3 contains 15 residues. Germline loops: CDR1 SEHNR, CDR2 FQNEAQ (reference sequence). Trimming removed 0 bases from V and 5 bases from J, with 14 bases in between. Written as DNA, the CDR3 is TGTGCCAGCAGCTTAGCGCAGGGGGGTCTAAACGAGCAGTACTTC. It encodes CASSLAQGGLNEQYF.

V and J are TRBV30 and TRBJ1-6; D call uncertain. Trimming took off 0 bases at V and 1 base at J, with 4 bases between the two ends. Germline lookup yields CDR1 GTSNPN and CDR2 SVGIG (reference sequence). CDR3 length: 14 residues. This CDR3 reads CAWSVRSYNSPLHF. CDR3 DNA sequence: TGTGCCTGGAGTGTACGGTCCTATAATTCACCCCTCCACTTT.

V gene TRBV2 combines with J gene TRBJ1-1; 7 nucleotides align to TRBD1. Germline V CDR1 and CDR2: SNHLY, FYNNEI. This CDR3 contains 14 residues. With 4 bases clipped from V and 1 base from J, the junction kept 3 bases outside the gene matches. CDR3 region: CASSVEGANTEAFF. CDR3 nucleotides: TGTGCCAGCAGTGTCGAGGGGGCGAACACTGAAGCTTTCTTT.

The V gene is TRBV14, the J gene TRBJ2-3, with D hard to call. The CDR3 length is 13 residues. CDR1 is SGHDN and CDR2 is FVKESK in the germline V gene. Trimming cost V 0 bases and J 8 bases, with 9 bases left between them. The CDR3 DNA reads as TGTGCCAGCAGCCAAGATCGTGTCGGTACGCAGTATTTT. It translates to CASSQDRVGTQYF.

The chain joins TRBV7-6 to TRBJ2-5, with 9 bases that match TRBD2. The V segment lost 1 base and the J segment 3 bases; nucleotides outside the gene matches: 9. CDR3 length: 17 amino acids. Germline assignment: CDR1 SGHVS and CDR2 FNYEAQ. This chain's CDR3 is CASSLGEGLAGKETQYF. The CDR3 DNA is TGTGCCAGCAGCTTAGGGGAGGGACTAGCAGGCAAAGAGACCCAGTACTTC.

This chain links TRBV11-3 with TRBJ1-1; TRBD1 aligns across 12 bases. The V and J ends lost 5 bases and 4 bases, in that order; junction bases with no gene match: 11. The CDR3 has 17 amino acids. Per germline, CDR1 SGHNT and CDR2 YENEEA. The CDR3 spells CASSPGTGGGGGTEAFF. DNA of the CDR3: TGTGCCAGCAGCCCCGGGACAGGGGGCGGCGGGGGCACTGAAGCTTTCTTT.

This clone has only a few counts. The CDR3, as DNA: TGCGCCAGCAGCCAAGCGGACAGTGGAGCTTCCTACGAGCAGTACTTC. Translated, it gives CASSQADSGASYEQYF. The rearrangement joins TRBV4-1 to TRBJ2-7, with D perhaps TRBD1 (6 bases). This CDR3 spans 16 amino acids. CDR1 MGHRA and CDR2 YSYEKL come from the germline V gene. V gave up 1 base and J gave up 1 base, with 14 bases separating them.

The table lists this clone with a few counts. The chain employs TRBV30 and TRBJ2-7; TRBD2 agrees at 15 bases. Germline trimming cut 0 bases from V and 6 bases from J; bases unmatched to any gene: 9. Germline-derived CDR1 and CDR2 are GTSNPN and SVGIG (reference sequence). This CDR3 contains 17 residues. The DNA for the CDR3 is TGTGCCTGGAGTGTACAAAGGACTAGCGGGAGGGCCGGCGAGCAGTACTTC. It codes for CAWSVQRTSGRAGEQYF.

The chain carries TRBV5-4 and TRBJ2-7, with D possibly matching TRBD1 (5 bases). In germline, CDR1 is SGHNT, CDR2 YYREEE (reference sequence). CDR3 length: 15 residues. The V and J ends lost 0 bases and 3 bases respectively, with 13 bases between them. The CDR3 nucleotides read TGTGCCAGCAGCTTGGCCGCAGGGATAGGCTACGAGCAGTACTTC. Translating gives CASSLAAGIGYEQYF. The variable domain in full, with the rest retrieved from reference TRBV5-4 and TRBJ2-7, is ETGVTQSPTHLIKTRGQQVTLRCSSQSGHNTVSWYQQALGQGPQFIFQYYREEENGRGNFPPRFSGLQFPNYSSELNVNALELDDSALYLCASSLAAGIGYEQYFGPGTRLTVT.

V gene TRBV19 combines with J gene TRBJ1-2; TRBD1 matches at 9 bases. V shed 5 bases and J 4 bases; nucleotides not matched to a gene: 14. Germline CDR1 reads LNHDA; CDR2 reads SQIVND (reference sequence). The CDR3 sequence is 17 residues long. Here the CDR3 DNA reads TGTGCCAGTAGTCCTCCGGGACAGGGTCTTTCCATCTATGGCTACACCTTC. It translates to CASSPPGQGLSIYGYTF.

The chain combines TRBV27 with TRBJ2-3, with D possibly matching TRBD2 (5 bases). The CDR3 has 19 residues. Germline assignment: CDR1 MNHEY and CDR2 SMNVEV (reference sequence). Trimming left V 3 bases short and J 1 base short, with 23 bases between. The chain's CDR3 is CASSFSPFDYTGGTDTQYF. The CDR3 DNA reads as TGTGCCAGCAGTTTCTCTCCCTTTGACTATACCGGGGGCACAGATACGCAGTATTTT.

This clone is a singleton in its sample. This chain's CDR3 is CASSSLPGQGQVEQFF. Written as DNA, the CDR3 is TGTGCCAGTAGTTCTCTCCCGGGACAGGGGCAGGTTGAGCAGTTCTTC. The J gene is TRBJ2-1, the V gene TRBV19; 10 nucleotides agree with TRBD1. Germline V gene data show CDR1 as LNHDA and CDR2 as SQIVND (reference sequence). V dropped 5 bases and J dropped 9; count of bases not matched to a gene: 13. The CDR3 sequence is 16 residues long.

The sample holds a few counts of this clone. This CDR3 is CASSYYGRTGELFF. CDR3 sequence (DNA): TGTGCCAGCAGTTATTATGGTCGGACCGGGGAGCTGTTTTTT. The chain combines TRBV6-5 with TRBJ2-2; D ambiguous. V dropped 3 bases and J dropped 5 bases, with 10 bases sitting between them. The CDR3 contains 14 residues. From germline, CDR1 is MNHEY and CDR2 SVGAGI.

The chain is built from TRBV19 and TRBJ1-3; D might be TRBD1 (5 bases). The CDR3 loop spans 14 amino acids. The germline CDR1 and CDR2 sequences are LNHDA and SQIVND (reference sequence). The germline V and J ends were trimmed by 6 bases and 3 bases, with 12 bases remaining between them. The CDR3 is CASSLDTRGNTIYF. Written as DNA, the CDR3 is TGTGCCAGTAGCTTGGACACCCGTGGAAACACCATATATTTT.

V and J are TRBV30 and TRBJ2-7; tentatively, D is TRBD1 (5 bases). V shed 4 bases and J shed 2 bases, with 15 bases lying between them. The CDR3 has 14 amino acids. Germline CDR1 GTSNPN, CDR2 SVGIG (reference sequence). The CDR3 DNA follows: TGTGCCTGGACCCCCAGGGTACTTACCTACGAGCAGTACTTC. As protein: CAWTPRVLTYEQYF.

The chain uses TRBV5-4 and TRBJ1-6, with a possible D match to TRBD1 (6 bases). The V gene's germline CDR1 is SGHNT and CDR2 YYREEE (reference sequence). The CDR3 consists of 16 residues. Trimming pared 3 bases from V and 9 bases from J, leaving 19 bases between. The DNA for the CDR3 is TGTGCCAGCAGCTGGGGTACGGGACACGAGGCTTCACCCCTCCACTTT. It is translated as CASSWGTGHEASPLHF.

The chain combines TRBV2 with TRBJ1-2; TRBD1 matches 8 bases. This CDR3 region has 14 residues. Trimming took 6 bases from V and 2 from J; bases not matched to a gene: 5. The V gene's germline CDR1 is SNHLY and CDR2 FYNNEI. In DNA form, the CDR3 reads TGTGCCAGCAGCGAATGGACAGGGAACTATGGCTACACCTTC. Protein: CASSEWTGNYGYTF.

This clone was found a few times. The V gene is TRBV2, the J gene TRBJ1-4; D gene ambiguous. The CDR3 has 13 amino acids. Germline CDR1 and CDR2: SNHLY and FYNNEI. V lost 4 bases and J lost 8, with 11 bases in between. CDR3 region: CASSGPGLEKLFF. Here the CDR3 DNA reads TGTGCCAGCAGTGGGCCGGGATTAGAAAAACTGTTTTTT.

The gene calls are TRBV13 and TRBJ2-7, with TRBD2 identical over 13 bases. The germline V gene has CDR1 PRHDT and CDR2 FYEKMQ (reference sequence). V lost 5 bases, J lost 6 bases, and 10 bases stayed unmatched. The CDR3 spans 16 residues. The CDR3 DNA follows: TGTGCCAGCAGCCAAAGCGGACTAGCGGGAGTCCCCGAGCAGTACTTC. Protein sequence: CASSQSGLAGVPEQYF.

On this clone: The same CDR3 arises from other DNA sequences in this sample as well. The CDR3 DNA sequence: TGTGCCAGCAGCGTAGGGGCCGGCACTGAAGCTTTCTTT. It specifies CASSVGAGTEAFF. The gene calls are TRBV9 and TRBJ1-1; D is ambiguous. Germline V lookup: CDR1 SGDLS, CDR2 YYNGEE. The CDR3 runs to 13 residues. Trimming removed 0 bases from V and 4 bases from J, with 7 bases in between.

This chain joins TRBV30 and TRBJ1-2; a possible D gene is TRBD1 (5 bases). The germline V gene has CDR1 GTSNPN and CDR2 SVGIG (reference sequence). This CDR3 region has 12 residues. V dropped 0 bases and J dropped 6 bases, with 8 bases sitting between them. The CDR3 protein is CAWSVLGDGYTF. The DNA for the CDR3 is TGTGCCTGGAGTGTATTAGGGGATGGCTACACCTTC.

The chain combines TRBV4-1 with TRBJ1-1; D is ambiguous. Trimming removed 3 bases at V and 5 bases at J, with 16 bases between. Per germline, CDR1 MGHRA and CDR2 YSYEKL. The length of the CDR3 is 15 residues. CDR3 sequence (DNA): TGCGCCAGCAGCCAGGATACACGGAGTAGGACTGAAGCTTTCTTT. Its translation: CASSQDTRSRTEAFF.

The chain joins TRBV5-4 to TRBJ1-2, with 8 bases aligning to TRBD1. V gave up 3 bases and J gave up 5 bases; unmatched junction bases: 6. CDR1 is SGHNT and CDR2 is YYREEE in the germline V gene (reference sequence). The CDR3 totals 14 residues. CDR3: CASSYPGGYYGYTF. The CDR3 DNA follows: TGTGCCAGCAGCTACCCAGGGGGCTATTATGGCTACACCTTC.

The chain combines TRBV14 with TRBJ1-2; 7 bases align to TRBD1. Germline CDR1 and CDR2: SGHDN and FVKESK. The V gene end was trimmed by 0 bases and the J gene end by 4 bases; junction bases not matched to a gene: 2. The CDR3 runs to 14 residues. This chain's CDR3 is CASSQDGTAYGYTF. The CDR3 DNA sequence: TGTGCCAGCAGCCAAGACGGGACAGCCTATGGCTACACCTTC.